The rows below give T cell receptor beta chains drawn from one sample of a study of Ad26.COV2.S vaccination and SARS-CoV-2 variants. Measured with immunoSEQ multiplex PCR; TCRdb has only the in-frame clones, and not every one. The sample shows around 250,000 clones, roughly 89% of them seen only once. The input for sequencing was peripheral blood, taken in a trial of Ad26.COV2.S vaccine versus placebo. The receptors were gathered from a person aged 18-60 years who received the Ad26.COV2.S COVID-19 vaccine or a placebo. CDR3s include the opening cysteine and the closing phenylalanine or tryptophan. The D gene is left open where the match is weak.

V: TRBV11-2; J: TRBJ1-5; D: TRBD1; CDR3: CASSSDRGFNQPQHF
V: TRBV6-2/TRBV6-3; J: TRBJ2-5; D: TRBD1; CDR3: CASSYSTDRVAETQYF
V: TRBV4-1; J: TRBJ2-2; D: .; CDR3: CASSQDITTGELFF
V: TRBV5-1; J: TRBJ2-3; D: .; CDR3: CASSSASTDTQYF
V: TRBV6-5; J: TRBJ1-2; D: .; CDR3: CASSYSAQSNYGYTF
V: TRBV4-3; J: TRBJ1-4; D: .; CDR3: CASSQERSNTNEKLFF
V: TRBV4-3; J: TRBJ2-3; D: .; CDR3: CASSQDSKGADTQYF
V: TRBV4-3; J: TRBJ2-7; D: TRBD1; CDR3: CASSQETGTGSEQYF
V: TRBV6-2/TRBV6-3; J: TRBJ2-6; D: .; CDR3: CASSYSYVGANVLTF
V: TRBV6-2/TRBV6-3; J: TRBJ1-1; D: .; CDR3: CASSWGGGTEAFF
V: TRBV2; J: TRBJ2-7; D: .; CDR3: CASSLASGRDEQYF
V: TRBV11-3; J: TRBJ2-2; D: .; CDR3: CASRTGPEGELFF
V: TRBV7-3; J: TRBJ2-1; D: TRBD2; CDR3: CASSFESGTSGRAYNEQFF
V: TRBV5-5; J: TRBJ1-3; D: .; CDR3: CASSDIYGTTGNTIYF
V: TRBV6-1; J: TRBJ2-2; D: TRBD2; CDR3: CASSGPPGGMDTGELFF
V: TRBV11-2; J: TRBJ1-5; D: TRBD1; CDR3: CASSLGTGHGQPQHF
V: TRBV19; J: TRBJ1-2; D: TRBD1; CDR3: CASSRRTGAHSLNYGYTF
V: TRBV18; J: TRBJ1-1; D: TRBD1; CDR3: CASSPLDSGTGLNTEAFF
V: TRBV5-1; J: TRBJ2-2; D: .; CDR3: CASSQGTEGTGELFF
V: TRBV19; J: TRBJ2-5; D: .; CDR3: CASSMVGLQETQYF
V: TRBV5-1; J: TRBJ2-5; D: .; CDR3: CASTTGTLRETQYF
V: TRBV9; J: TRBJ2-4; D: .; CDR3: CASSVMTGAKNIQYF
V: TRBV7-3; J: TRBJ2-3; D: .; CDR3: CASSLSGTSTDTQYF
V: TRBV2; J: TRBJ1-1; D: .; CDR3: CASSEKGYEVNTEAFF
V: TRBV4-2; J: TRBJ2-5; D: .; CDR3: CASSQGLTGIGHLGHQETQYF
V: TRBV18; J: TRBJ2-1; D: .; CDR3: CASSPRDFPNEQFF
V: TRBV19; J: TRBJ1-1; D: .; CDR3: CASTQDLGNTEAFF
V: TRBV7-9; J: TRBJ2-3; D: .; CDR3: CASSELADTQYF
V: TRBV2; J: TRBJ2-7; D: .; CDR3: CANEQGGTRQQYF
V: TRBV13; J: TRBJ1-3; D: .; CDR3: CASSLAGLRSGNTIYF
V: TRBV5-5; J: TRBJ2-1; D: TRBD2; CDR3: CASRQGLANYNEQFF
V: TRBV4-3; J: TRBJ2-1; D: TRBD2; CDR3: CASSQDSGGVYNEQFF
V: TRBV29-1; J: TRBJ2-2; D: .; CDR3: CSVVGQSNTGELFF
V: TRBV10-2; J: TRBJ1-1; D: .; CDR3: CASNRGLNTEAFF
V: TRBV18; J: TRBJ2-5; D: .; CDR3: CASSPALGAYGETQYF
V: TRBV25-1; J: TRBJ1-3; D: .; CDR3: CASSESRSGAGNTIYF
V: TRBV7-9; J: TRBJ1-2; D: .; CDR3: CASSLVIGVDDYGYTF
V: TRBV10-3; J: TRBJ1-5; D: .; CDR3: CAISERGDQPQHF
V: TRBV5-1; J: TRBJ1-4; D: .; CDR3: CASRRTVNEKLFF
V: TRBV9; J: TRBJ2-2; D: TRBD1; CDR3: CASSVTGGLFIGELFF
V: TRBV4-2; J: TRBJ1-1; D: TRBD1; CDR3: CASSPWTGPNTEAFF
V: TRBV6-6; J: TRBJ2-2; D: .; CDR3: CASSTGELFF
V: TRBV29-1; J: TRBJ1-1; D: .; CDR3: CSVEDSVNTEAFF